One and the same sample provided the 21 T cell receptor beta chains below, sequenced in a study of cytomegalovirus exposure and HLA in healthy donors. The PCR was carried out with 60 Vbeta primers and 13 Jbeta primers. Method: immunoSEQ multiplex PCR; TCRdb's copy keeps in-frame clones and lacks some. The sample has about 150,000 clones; approximately 80% are singletons. What was sequenced was PBMCs. The receptors originated from a man aged 50 or older in good health and CMV-seropositive.

The chain employs TRBV27 and TRBJ1-6, with unresolved D. The CDR3 runs 21 residues. Germline V gene sequence: CDR1 MNHEY, CDR2 SMNVEV (reference sequence). Trimming cost V 3 bases and J 10 bases, with 34 bases left between them. As DNA, the CDR3 is TGTGCCAGCAGTTTGTCCCCCCCGAGGGCTTCTGAAAGGCTTTCCCGATCACCCCTCCACTTT. Protein: CASSLSPPRASERLSRSPLHF.

There are a few counts of this clone. CDR3: CSVAGGTGNTIYF. CDR3 DNA: TGCAGCGTCGCAGGGGGGACTGGAAACACCATATATTTT. The chain links TRBV29-1 to TRBJ1-3; 7 bases agree with TRBD1. The CDR3 is 13 residues long. V lost 6 bases to trimming and J lost 2 bases; unmatched junction nucleotides: 4. CDR1 is SQVTM and CDR2 is ANQGSEA in the germline V gene.

The chain joins TRBV9 to TRBJ2-5, with D possibly TRBD2 on 7 matching bases. V lost 4 bases, J lost 4 bases, and 20 bases lay in between. The CDR3 contains 16 residues. Germline V gene lookup returns CDR1 SGDLS and CDR2 YYNGEE. The CDR3 is CASSPSGGGLRETQYF. CDR3 in DNA: TGTGCCAGCAGCCCATCTGGCGGGGGCCTCCGAGAGACCCAGTACTTC. Complete variable domain (other parts from reference TRBV9 and TRBJ2-5): DSGVTQTPKHLITATGQRVTLRCSPRSGDLSVYWYQQSLDQGLQFLIQYYNGEERAKGNILERFSAQQFPDLHSELNLSSLELGDSALYFCASSPSGGGLRETQYFGPGTRLLVL.

The V and J genes are TRBV9 and TRBJ2-7; D possibly corresponds to TRBD2 (6 bases). Trimming cost V 4 bases and J 4 bases, with 15 bases left between them. Per the germline V gene, CDR1 is SGDLS and CDR2 is YYNGEE. The length of the CDR3 is 14 residues. The DNA for the CDR3 is TGTGCCAGCAGCCCGACGGGAGATAGGTACGAGCAGTACTTC. Its protein is CASSPTGDRYEQYF.

The J gene is TRBJ1-3, the V gene TRBV5-1; 7 nucleotides match TRBD1. Germline V gene lookup returns CDR1 SGHRS and CDR2 YFSETQ. The V and J ends lost 2 bases and 4 bases, in that order; junction bases with no gene match: 3. The CDR3 runs 14 residues. CDR3 coding DNA: TGCGCCAGCAGCTTAACAGGGGACGGAAACACCATATATTTT. This sequence encodes CASSLTGDGNTIYF.

As DNA, the CDR3 is TGTGCCAGCAGCTTGGATGGGTGGGGCAGTTCGACCCCCTACGAGCAGTACGTC. Amino acid sequence: CASSLDGWGSSTPYEQYV. The chain links TRBV5-6 to TRBJ2-7; the D gene is possibly TRBD1 (5 bases). Germline-derived CDR1 and CDR2 are SGHDT and YYEEEE. The CDR3 covers 18 residues. Trimming pared 0 bases from V and 2 bases from J, leaving 21 bases between.

The chain combines TRBV18 with TRBJ1-1, with 9 bases lining up with TRBD1. The CDR3 extends over 15 amino acids. Germline CDR1 KGHSH, CDR2 LQKENI. Trimming at V came to 5 bases and at J to 1 base, leaving 5 bases not matched to a gene. CDR3 DNA sequence: TGTGCCAGCTCATCCCGGACAGGGGAGAACACTGAAGCTTTCTTT. Amino acid sequence: CASSSRTGENTEAFF. The complete variable domain, with remaining parts taken from reference TRBV18 and TRBJ1-1, reads NAGVMQNPRHLVRRRGQEARLRCSPMKGHSHVYWYRQLPEEGLKFMVYLQKENIIDESGMPKERFSAEFPKEGPSILRIQQVVRGDSAAYFCASSSRTGENTEAFFGQGTRLTVV.

The sample holds a few counts of this clone. The chain combines TRBV9 with TRBJ2-7; the D gene is possibly TRBD1 (6 bases). Trimming pared 3 bases from V and 2 bases from J, leaving 12 bases between. CDR3 length: 14 amino acids. Germline V gene data show CDR1 as SGDLS and CDR2 as YYNGEE. This chain's CDR3 is CASSASGQAYEQYF. The CDR3 DNA reads TGTGCCAGCAGCGCTTCGGGACAAGCCTACGAGCAGTACTTC.

CDR3 region: CATGQGENEQFF. The DNA for the CDR3 is TGTGCCACCGGACAGGGCGAAAATGAGCAGTTCTTC. V gene TRBV5-4 combines with J gene TRBJ2-1; 8 bases align to TRBD1. V trimming: 9 bases; J trimming: 7 bases; junction bases outside the gene matches: 6. The CDR3 length is 12 residues. Germline lookup yields CDR1 SGHNT and CDR2 YYREEE (reference sequence).

V and J are TRBV7-9 and TRBJ1-4, with D unclear. Per the germline V gene, CDR1 is SEHNR and CDR2 is FQNEAQ (reference sequence). V lost 8 bases and J 5 bases, leaving 6 bases between the germline ends. CDR3 length: 11 residues. The CDR3 DNA sequence: TGTGCCAGCTCCGAGAATGAAAAACTGTTTTTT. It codes for CASSENEKLFF.

This rearrangement joins TRBV18 to TRBJ2-4; 7 bases match TRBD2. Trimming removed 5 bases from V and 1 base from J; junction bases left unmatched: 5. Germline V lookup: CDR1 KGHSH, CDR2 LQKENI. This CDR3 region has 15 residues. In nucleotides, the CDR3 is TGTGCCAGCTCAGCTAGCGGAGCCGCCAAAAACATTCAGTACTTC. Translated: CASSASGAAKNIQYF.

This clone has only one observation. This rearrangement joins TRBV5-1 to TRBJ1-2; 9 positions match TRBD1. V gave up 1 base and J gave up 6 bases; unmatched junction bases: 7. The germline V gene encodes CDR1 SGHRS and CDR2 YFSETQ. The CDR3 has 15 amino acids. CDR3 coding DNA: TGCGCCAGCAGCTTGTTTACAGGGGGCTCCGATGGCTACACCTTC. Protein product: CASSLFTGGSDGYTF.

J is TRBJ1-2 and V is TRBV30; 8 positions agree with TRBD1. The V segment lost 2 bases and the J segment 10 bases; nucleotides outside the gene matches: 9. The CDR3 covers 13 residues. CDR1 is GTSNPN and CDR2 is SVGIG in the germline V gene (reference sequence). The DNA for the CDR3 is TGTGCCTGGAGTCCGATAGACAGGGGTTTCTACACCTTC. It is translated as CAWSPIDRGFYTF. Drawing the rest from reference TRBV30 and TRBJ1-2, the complete variable domain is SQTIHQWPATLVQPVGSPLSLECTVEGTSNPNLYWYRQAAGRGLQLLFYSVGIGQISSEVPQNLSASRPQDRQFILSSKKLLLSDSGFYLCAWSPIDRGFYTFGSGTRLTVV.

V is TRBV30 and J is TRBJ2-1; TRBD2 matches at 10 bases. V shed 4 bases, J shed 9 bases, and the junction held 3 bases outside the gene matches. Looked up from germline, CDR1 is GTSNPN and CDR2 is SVGIG (reference sequence). CDR3 length equals 12 residues. CDR3 DNA: TGTGCCTGGACGGCTAGCGGGAGTGAGCAGTTCTTC. Encoded protein: CAWTASGSEQFF.

The chain links TRBV18 to TRBJ1-1; D possibly corresponds to TRBD1 (5 bases). Germline-derived CDR1 and CDR2 are KGHSH and LQKENI. The CDR3 runs to 17 residues. Between the trimmed V and J ends, which lost 2 bases and 3 bases, there was a span of 19 bases. CDR3 region: CASSPSGKGRVDTEAFF. CDR3 coding DNA: TGTGCCAGCTCACCATCAGGGAAAGGGCGAGTCGACACTGAAGCTTTCTTT.

The gene calls are TRBV7-8 and TRBJ1-5, with D possibly being TRBD1 (6 bases). Germline loops: CDR1 SGHVS, CDR2 FQNEAQ. V lost 4 bases, J lost 1 base, and 23 bases lay in between. This CDR3 comprises 19 residues. The CDR3 DNA reads as TGTGCCAGCAGCTCACCTAACCAAGCACAGGGTAGGAGCAATCAGCCCCAGCATTTT. The encoded protein is CASSSPNQAQGRSNQPQHF.

The V and J genes are TRBV27 and TRBJ2-3; a weak D match, TRBD2 (5 bases). V gave up 0 bases and J gave up 3 bases, with 7 bases separating them. Germline V CDR1 and CDR2: MNHEY, SMNVEV (reference sequence). The CDR3 is 14 amino acids. The CDR3 region is CASSLSWRTDTQYF. The CDR3 DNA reads as TGTGCCAGCAGTTTATCGTGGAGGACAGATACGCAGTATTTT.

V and J are TRBV7-2 and TRBJ2-3; the D gene is possibly TRBD1 (5 bases). This CDR3 comprises 15 residues. The germline gives CDR1 SGHTA, CDR2 FQGNSA. V lost 1 base and J lost 1, with 9 bases in between. DNA for the CDR3: TGTGCCAGCAGCTTAGAGGGGCGCGGCACAGATACGCAGTATTTT. This codes for CASSLEGRGTDTQYF.

This sequence joins TRBV5-5 and TRBJ2-7, with a tentative D call TRBD1 (5 bases). The CDR3 runs to 15 residues. With 1 base removed from V and 0 bases from J, the gap between germline ends came to 11 bases. Germline V lookup: CDR1 SGHKS, CDR2 YYEKEE (reference sequence). The CDR3 region is CASSLWWGGSYEQYF. CDR3 nucleotide sequence: TGTGCCAGCAGCTTGTGGTGGGGCGGCTCCTACGAGCAGTACTTC.

The chain employs TRBV6-4 and TRBJ2-5; 14 bases fit TRBD2. Germline V lookup: CDR1 MRHNA, CDR2 SNTAGT. V lost 0 bases to trimming and J lost 5 bases; unmatched junction nucleotides: 8. The CDR3 is 18 amino acids. The CDR3 DNA follows: TGTGCCAGCAGTGACTCAATCCTGGGACTAGCGGGGGAGGAGACCCAGTACTTC. It encodes CASSDSILGLAGEETQYF.

This clone appeared a single time. The chain links TRBV10-3 to TRBJ1-3, with 7 bases aligning to TRBD1. The V segment lost 6 bases and the J segment 0 bases; nucleotides outside the gene matches: 8. Per the germline V gene, CDR1 is ENHRY and CDR2 is SYGVKD. The CDR3 is 16 residues long. CDR3 nucleotides: TGTGCCATCAGGGCCGGACAGGTCCACTCTGGAAACACCATATATTTT. Protein sequence: CAIRAGQVHSGNTIYF.